The T cell receptor (beta chain) described here comes from a study of blood T cell repertoires in COVID-19. In the original analysis: From reference gene primer amplification, estimates of nucleated cell counts were derived. Repertoires were generated with immunoSEQ multiplex PCR, while TCRdb's copy carries only in-frame clones and drops some. V and J calls and clone size are copied from that table; D and trimming were computed from the DNA. The data show 55,000 to 65,000 clones, with about 91% seen just once and 14% held by the top ten. This CDR3 spans 11 amino acids. V lost 7 bases and J lost 2, with 4 bases in between.

Sequencing was done on a sample of peripheral blood. This chain uses TRBV12-3 or TRBV12-4 with TRBJ2-3; unclear D gene. This receptor was identified in a woman aged 60-75 years with active COVID-19. The CDR3 DNA reads as TGTGCCAGCACCCACACAGATACGCAGTATTTT. This gives the protein CASTHTDTQYF.